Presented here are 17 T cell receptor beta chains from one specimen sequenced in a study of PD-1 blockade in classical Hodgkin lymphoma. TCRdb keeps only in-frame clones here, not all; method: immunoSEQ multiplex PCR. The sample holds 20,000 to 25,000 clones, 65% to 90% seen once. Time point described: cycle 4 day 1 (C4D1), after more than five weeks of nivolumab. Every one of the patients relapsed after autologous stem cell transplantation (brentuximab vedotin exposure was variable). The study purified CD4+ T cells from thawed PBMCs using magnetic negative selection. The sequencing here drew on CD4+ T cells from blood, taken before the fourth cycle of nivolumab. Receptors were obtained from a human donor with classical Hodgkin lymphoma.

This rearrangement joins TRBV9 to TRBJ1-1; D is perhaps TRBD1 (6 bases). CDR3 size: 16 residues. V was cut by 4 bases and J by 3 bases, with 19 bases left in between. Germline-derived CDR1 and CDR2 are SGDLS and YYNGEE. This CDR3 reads CASSRPPWGADTEAFF. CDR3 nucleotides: TGTGCCAGCAGCAGACCTCCATGGGGGGCGGACACTGAAGCTTTCTTT.

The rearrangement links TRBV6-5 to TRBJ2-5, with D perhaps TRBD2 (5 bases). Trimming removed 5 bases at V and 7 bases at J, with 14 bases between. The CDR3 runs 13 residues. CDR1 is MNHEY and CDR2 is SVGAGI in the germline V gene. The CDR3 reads CASSIRERGTQYF. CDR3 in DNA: TGTGCCAGCAGTATCAGAGAACGGGGGACCCAGTACTTC.

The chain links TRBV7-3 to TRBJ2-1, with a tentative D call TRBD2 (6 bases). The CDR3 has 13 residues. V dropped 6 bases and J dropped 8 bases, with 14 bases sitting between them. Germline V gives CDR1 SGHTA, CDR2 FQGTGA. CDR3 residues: CASSSRGRDEQFF. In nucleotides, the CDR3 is TGTGCCAGCAGTTCGCGGGGTAGGGATGAGCAGTTCTTC.

CDR3 sequence: CASSLAVQSGYTF. The CDR3 coding sequence is TGTGCCAGCAGCTTAGCGGTCCAGAGCGGCTACACCTTC. V is TRBV7-2 and J is TRBJ1-2; D not resolved. Trimming shortened V by 0 bases and J by 8 bases, and 10 bases separated the two germline ends. CDR3 size: 13 residues. The germline CDR1 and CDR2 sequences are SGHTA and FQGNSA.

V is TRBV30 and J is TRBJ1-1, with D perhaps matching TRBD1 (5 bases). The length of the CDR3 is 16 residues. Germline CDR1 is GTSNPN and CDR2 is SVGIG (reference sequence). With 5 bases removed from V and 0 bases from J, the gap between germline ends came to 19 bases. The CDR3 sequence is CAWDGGRTSVNTEAFF. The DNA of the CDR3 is TGTGCCTGGGACGGGGGAAGGACTTCAGTGAACACTGAAGCTTTCTTT. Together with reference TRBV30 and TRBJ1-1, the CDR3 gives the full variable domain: SQTIHQWPATLVQPVGSPLSLECTVEGTSNPNLYWYRQAAGRGLQLLFYSVGIGQISSEVPQNLSASRPQDRQFILSSKKLLLSDSGFYLCAWDGGRTSVNTEAFFGQGTRLTVV.

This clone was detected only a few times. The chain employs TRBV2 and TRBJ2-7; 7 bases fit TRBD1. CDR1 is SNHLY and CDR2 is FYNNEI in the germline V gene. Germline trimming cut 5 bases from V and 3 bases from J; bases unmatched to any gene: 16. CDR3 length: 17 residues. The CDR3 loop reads CASSFFLPGTVSYEQYF. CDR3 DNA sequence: TGTGCCAGCAGTTTTTTTCTGCCCGGGACAGTGAGCTACGAGCAGTACTTC.

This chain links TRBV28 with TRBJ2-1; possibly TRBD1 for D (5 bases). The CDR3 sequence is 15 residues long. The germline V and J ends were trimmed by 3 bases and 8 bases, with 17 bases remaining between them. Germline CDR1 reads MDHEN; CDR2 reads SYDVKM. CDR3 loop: CASSFWGPSGYEQFF. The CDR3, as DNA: TGTGCCAGCAGTTTCTGGGGCCCCAGTGGGTATGAGCAGTTCTTC.

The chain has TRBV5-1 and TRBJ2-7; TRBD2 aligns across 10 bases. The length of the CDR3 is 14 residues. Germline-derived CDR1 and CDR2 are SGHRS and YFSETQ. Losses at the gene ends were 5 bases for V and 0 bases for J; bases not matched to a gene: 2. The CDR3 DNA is TGCGCCAGCAGTACTAGCGGGGCCTCCTACGAGCAGTACTTC. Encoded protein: CASSTSGASYEQYF. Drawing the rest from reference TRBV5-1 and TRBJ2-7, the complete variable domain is KAGVTQTPRYLIKTRGQQVTLSCSPISGHRSVSWYQQTPGQGLQFLFEYFSETQRNKGNFPGRFSGRQFSNSRSEMNVSTLELGDSALYLCASSTSGASYEQYFGPGTRLTVT.

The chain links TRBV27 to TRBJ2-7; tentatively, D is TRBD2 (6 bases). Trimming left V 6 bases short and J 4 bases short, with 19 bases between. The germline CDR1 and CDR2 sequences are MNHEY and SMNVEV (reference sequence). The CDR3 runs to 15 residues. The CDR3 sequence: CASRRDSLGVYEQYF. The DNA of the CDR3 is TGTGCCAGCAGGAGGGACTCATTGGGGGTTTACGAGCAGTACTTC.

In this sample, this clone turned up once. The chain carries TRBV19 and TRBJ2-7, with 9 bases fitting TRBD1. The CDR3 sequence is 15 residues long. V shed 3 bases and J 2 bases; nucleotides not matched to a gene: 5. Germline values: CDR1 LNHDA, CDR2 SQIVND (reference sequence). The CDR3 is CASSMPGTGTYEQYF. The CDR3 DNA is TGTGCCAGTAGTATGCCTGGGACAGGGACCTACGAGCAGTACTTC.

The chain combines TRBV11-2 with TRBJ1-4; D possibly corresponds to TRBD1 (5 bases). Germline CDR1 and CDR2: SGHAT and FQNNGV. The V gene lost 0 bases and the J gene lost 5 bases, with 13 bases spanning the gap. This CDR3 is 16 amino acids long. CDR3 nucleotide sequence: TGTGCCAGCAGCTTAGATCAAGGCAGGGAGAATGAAAAACTGTTTTTT. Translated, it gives CASSLDQGRENEKLFF.

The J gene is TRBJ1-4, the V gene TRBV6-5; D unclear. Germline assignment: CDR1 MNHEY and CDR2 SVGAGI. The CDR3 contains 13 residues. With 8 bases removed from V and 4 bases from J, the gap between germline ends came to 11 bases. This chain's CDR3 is CASVSRNNEKLFF. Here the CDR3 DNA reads TGTGCCAGCGTGTCAAGGAATAATGAAAAACTGTTTTTT.

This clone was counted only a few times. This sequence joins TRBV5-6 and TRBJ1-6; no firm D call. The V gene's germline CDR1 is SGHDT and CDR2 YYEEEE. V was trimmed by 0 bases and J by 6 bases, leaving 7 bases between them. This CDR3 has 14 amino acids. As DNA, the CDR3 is TGTGCCAGCAGCTTGGGGTTTGGTAATTCACCCCTCCACTTT. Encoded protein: CASSLGFGNSPLHF.

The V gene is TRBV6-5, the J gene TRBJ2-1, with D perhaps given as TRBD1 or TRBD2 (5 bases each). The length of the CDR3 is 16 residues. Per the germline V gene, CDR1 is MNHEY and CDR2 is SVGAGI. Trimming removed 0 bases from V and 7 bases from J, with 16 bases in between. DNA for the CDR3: TGTGCCAGCAGTTACTCCCCCGGGACCGTGGATAATGAGCAGTTCTTC. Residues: CASSYSPGTVDNEQFF.

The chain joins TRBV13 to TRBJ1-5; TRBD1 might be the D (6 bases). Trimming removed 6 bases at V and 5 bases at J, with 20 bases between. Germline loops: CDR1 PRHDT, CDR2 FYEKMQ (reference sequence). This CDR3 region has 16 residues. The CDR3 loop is CASRQPPRGADQPQHF. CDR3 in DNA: TGTGCCAGCAGACAACCCCCGCGGGGGGCTGATCAGCCCCAGCATTTT.

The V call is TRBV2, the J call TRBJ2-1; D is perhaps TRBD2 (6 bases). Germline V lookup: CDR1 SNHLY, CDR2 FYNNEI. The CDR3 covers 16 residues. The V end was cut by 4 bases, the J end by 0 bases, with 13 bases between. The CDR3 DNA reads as TGTGCCAGCAGTGTTATGCAGGGAGGCTCCTACAATGAGCAGTTCTTC. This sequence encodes CASSVMQGGSYNEQFF.

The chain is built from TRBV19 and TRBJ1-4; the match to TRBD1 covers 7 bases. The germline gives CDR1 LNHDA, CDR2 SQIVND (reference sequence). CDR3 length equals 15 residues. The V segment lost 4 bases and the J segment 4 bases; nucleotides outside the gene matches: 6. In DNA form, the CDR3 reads TGTGCCAGTAGTACCGGACAGGCGGTTAATGAAAAACTGTTTTTT. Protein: CASSTGQAVNEKLFF.